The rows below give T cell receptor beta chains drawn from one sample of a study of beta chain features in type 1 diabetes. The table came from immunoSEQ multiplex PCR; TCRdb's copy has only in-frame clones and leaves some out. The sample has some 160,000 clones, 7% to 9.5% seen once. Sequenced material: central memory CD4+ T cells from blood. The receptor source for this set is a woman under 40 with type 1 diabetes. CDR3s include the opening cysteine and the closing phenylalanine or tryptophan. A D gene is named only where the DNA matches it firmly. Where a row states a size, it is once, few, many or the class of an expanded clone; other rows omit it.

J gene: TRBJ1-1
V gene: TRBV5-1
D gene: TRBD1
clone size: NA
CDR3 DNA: TGCGCCAGCAGCTTGGGCTGGGACAGGGGTGAAGCTTTCTTT
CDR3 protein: CASSLGWDRGEAFF

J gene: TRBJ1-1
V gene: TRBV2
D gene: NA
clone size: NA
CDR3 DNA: TGTGCCAGCAGTGCAGAGGTCACTGAAGCTTTCTTT
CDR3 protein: CASSAEVTEAFF

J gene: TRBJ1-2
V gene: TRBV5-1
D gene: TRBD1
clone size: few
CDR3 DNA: TGCGCCAGCAGCTGGACAGGGAGTGGCTACACCTTC
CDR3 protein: CASSWTGSGYTF

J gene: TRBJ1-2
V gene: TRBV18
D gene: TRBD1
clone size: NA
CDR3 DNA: TGTGCCAGCTCACCGGAGTATACCGGGACAGGGAAGATCTATGGCTACACCTTC
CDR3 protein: CASSPEYTGTGKIYGYTF

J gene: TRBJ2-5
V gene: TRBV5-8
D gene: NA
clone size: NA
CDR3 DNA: TGTGCCTCAGCCGGACAGTACCAAGAGACCCAGTACTTC
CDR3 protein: CASAGQYQETQYF

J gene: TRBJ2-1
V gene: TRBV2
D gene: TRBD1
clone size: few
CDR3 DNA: TGTGCCAGCAGCGCGACAGGGTACAATGAGCAGTTCTTC
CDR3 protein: CASSATGYNEQFF

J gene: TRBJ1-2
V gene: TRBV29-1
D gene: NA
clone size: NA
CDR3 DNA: TGCAGCAGAGGGTACTATGGCTACACCTTC
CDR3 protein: CSRGYYGYTF

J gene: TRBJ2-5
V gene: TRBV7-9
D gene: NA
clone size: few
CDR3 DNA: TGTGCCAGCAGCCCACGACTCCTAGGCCAAGAGACCCAGTACTTC
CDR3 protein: CASSPRLLGQETQYF

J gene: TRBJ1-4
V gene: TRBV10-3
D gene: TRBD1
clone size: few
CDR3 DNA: TGTGCCATGGCGAAGGACAGGGATGAAAAACTGTTTTTT
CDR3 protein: CAMAKDRDEKLFF

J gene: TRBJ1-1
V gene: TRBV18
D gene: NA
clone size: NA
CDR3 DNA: TGTGCCAGCTCACCGGGGGACACCCGATGGACTGAAGCTTTCTTT
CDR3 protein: CASSPGDTRWTEAFF

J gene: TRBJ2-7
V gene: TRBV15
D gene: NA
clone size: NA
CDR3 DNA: TGTGCCACCAGCCAGCAGGGAAGTTGGCAGTACTTC
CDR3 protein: CATSQQGSWQYF

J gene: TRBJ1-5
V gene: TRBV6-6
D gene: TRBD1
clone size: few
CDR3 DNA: TGTGCCAGCAGTGGCGGGACAGCGCACAATCAGCCCCAGCATTTT
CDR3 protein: CASSGGTAHNQPQHF

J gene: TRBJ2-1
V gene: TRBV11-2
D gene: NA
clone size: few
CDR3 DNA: TGTGCCAGCAGCTTAGAAGGGGCAGTCTACAATGAGCAGTTCTTC
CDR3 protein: CASSLEGAVYNEQFF

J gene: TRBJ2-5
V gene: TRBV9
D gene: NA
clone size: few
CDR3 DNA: TGTGCCAGCAGCGTAGTTTGGGACTCAGAGACCCAGTACTTC
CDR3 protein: CASSVVWDSETQYF

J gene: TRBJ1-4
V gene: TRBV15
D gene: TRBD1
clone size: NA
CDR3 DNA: TGTGCCACCCAAAATCCGGGACAGGGGCCGTCTAATGAAAAACTGTTTTTT
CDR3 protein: CATQNPGQGPSNEKLFF

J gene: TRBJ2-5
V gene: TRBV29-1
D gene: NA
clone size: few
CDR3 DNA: TGCAGCGTTCGTCCTAGCTTATCCGGAGAGACCCAGTACTTC
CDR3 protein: CSVRPSLSGETQYF

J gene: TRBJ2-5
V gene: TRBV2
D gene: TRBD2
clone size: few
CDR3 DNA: TGTGCCAGCGGCGGGGCGGGAGGAGAGACCCAGTACTTC
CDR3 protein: CASGGAGGETQYF

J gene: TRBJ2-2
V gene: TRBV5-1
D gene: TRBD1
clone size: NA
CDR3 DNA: TGCGCCAGCAGCTTGGAGACAGGGACCCTCGGGGAGCTGTTTTTT
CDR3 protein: CASSLETGTLGELFF

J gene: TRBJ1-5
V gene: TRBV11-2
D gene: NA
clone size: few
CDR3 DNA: TGTGCCAGCAGCTTAGTGGCGGGCTTTAGCGGACCCCAGCATTTT
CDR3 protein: CASSLVAGFSGPQHF

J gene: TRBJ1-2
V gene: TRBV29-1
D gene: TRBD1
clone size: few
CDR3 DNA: TGCAGTGCAGGGACAGGGGCCTTCGGTTTTGGCTACACCTTC
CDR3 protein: CSAGTGAFGFGYTF

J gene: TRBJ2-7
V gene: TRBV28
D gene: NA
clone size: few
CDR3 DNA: TGTGCCAGCAGTCCCATTTGGAGCGAGCAGTACTTC
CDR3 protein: CASSPIWSEQYF

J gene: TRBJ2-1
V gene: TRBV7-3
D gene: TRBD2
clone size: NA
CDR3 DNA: TGTGCCAGCAGGGCAACCGGGACTAGCGGGCCCATTTACAATGAGCAGTTCTTC
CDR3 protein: CASRATGTSGPIYNEQFF

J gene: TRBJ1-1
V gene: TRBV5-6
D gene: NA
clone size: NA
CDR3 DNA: TGTGCCAGCAGCTTAACAGGGCAGAGAATGAACACTGAAGCTTTCTTT
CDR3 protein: CASSLTGQRMNTEAFF

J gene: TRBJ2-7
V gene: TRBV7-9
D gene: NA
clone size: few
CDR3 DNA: TGTGCCAGCGGGGCTAGCGAAACCTACGAGCAGTACTTC
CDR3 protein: CASGASETYEQYF

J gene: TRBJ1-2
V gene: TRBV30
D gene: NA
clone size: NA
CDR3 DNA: TGTGCCTGGAGTGTTGCGGCAGCGTATGGCTACACCTTC
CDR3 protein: CAWSVAAAYGYTF

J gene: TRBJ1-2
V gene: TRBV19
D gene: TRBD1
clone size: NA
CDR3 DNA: TGTGCCAGTAGCCTCAGGGCACCAGGGGGCGCTTCATTCAACTATGGCTACACCTTC
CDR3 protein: CASSLRAPGGASFNYGYTF

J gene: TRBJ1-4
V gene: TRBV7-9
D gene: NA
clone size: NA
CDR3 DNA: TGTGCCAGCAGCTTAGAGCCTCCCAATGAAAAACTGTTTTTT
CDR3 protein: CASSLEPPNEKLFF

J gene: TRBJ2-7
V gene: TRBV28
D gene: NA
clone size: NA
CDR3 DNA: TGTGCCAGCAGTTTATCGGCAGGTTCCTACGAGCAGTACTTC
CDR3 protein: CASSLSAGSYEQYF

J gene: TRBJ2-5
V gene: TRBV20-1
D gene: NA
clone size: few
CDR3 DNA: TGCAGTGCCAGGGATCGAGAGACCCAGTACTTC
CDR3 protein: CSARDRETQYF

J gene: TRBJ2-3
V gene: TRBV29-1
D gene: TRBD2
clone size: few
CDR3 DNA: TGCAGCGTTCTAACTAGCGGGCAGCGGTCGGGTACGCAGTATTTT
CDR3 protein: CSVLTSGQRSGTQYF

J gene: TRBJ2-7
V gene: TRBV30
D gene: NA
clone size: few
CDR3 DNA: TGTGCCTGGAGTAGGGGGTATGAGCAGTACTTC
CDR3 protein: CAWSRGYEQYF

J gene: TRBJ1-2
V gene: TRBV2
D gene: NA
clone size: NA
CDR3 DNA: TGTGCCAGCAGTCCGTGGGCTCCTAGCAACTATGGCTACACCTTC
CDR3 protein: CASSPWAPSNYGYTF

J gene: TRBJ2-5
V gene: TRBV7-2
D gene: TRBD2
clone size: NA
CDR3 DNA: TGTGCCAGCAGCTTAGGGGCTAGCGGCCAAGAGACCCAGTACTTC
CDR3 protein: CASSLGASGQETQYF

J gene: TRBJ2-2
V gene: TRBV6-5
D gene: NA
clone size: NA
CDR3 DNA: TGTGCCAGCAGGGCGGGGACAGTCGACGGGGAGCTGTTTTTT
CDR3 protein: CASRAGTVDGELFF

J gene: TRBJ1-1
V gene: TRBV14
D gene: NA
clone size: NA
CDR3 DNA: TGTGCCAGCAGCCTCAACCCTCAGGGGAGAAACACTGAAGCTTTCTTT
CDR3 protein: CASSLNPQGRNTEAFF

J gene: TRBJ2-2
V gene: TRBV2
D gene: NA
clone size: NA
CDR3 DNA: TGTGCCAGCAGCGTGACAGGACTGAACACCGGGGAGCTGTTTTTT
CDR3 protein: CASSVTGLNTGELFF

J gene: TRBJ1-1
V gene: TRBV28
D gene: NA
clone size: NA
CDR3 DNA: TGTGCCAGCAGTTGGGTGGGGGCGAGCACTGAAGCTTTCTTT
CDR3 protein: CASSWVGASTEAFF

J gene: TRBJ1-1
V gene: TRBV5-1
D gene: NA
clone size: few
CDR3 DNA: TGCGCCAGCCGACAGGTATTGAACACTGAAGCTTTCTTT
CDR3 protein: CASRQVLNTEAFF

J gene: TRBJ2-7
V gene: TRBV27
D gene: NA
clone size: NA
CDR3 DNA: TGTGCCAGCAGTTTGGGCGGGTACGAGCAGTACTTC
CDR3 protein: CASSLGGYEQYF

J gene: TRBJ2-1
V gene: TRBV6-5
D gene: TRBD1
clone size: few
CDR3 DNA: TGTGCCAGCAGTTACTCGGGGACAGGGGAGAATGAGCAGTTCTTC
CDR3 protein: CASSYSGTGENEQFF

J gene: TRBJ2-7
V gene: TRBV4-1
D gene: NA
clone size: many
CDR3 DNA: TGCGCCAGCAGCCAAACGACAGGCGGGCAGAGGAACGAGCAGTACTTC
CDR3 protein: CASSQTTGGQRNEQYF

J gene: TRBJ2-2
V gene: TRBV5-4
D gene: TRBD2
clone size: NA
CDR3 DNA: TGTGCCAGCAGCTTGGATAACGGCGGGAGGGCCGCCGGGGAGCTGTTTTTT
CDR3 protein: CASSLDNGGRAAGELFF

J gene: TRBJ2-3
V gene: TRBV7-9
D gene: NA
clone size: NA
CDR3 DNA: TGTGCCAGCAGCTCTTTAAGGGGGGATACGCAGTATTTT
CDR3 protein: CASSSLRGDTQYF

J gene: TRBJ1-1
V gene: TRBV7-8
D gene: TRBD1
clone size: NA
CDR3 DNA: TGTGCCAGCAGCTTATCCCCGACAGGGAACATGAACACTGAAGCTTTCTTT
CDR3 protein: CASSLSPTGNMNTEAFF

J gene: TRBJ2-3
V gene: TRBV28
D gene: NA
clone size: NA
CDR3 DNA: TGTGCCAGCAGATACGGGGGAGGACTGAACACAGATACGCAGTATTTT
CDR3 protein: CASRYGGGLNTDTQYF

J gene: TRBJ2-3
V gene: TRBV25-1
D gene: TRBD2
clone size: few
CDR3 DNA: TGTGCCAGCAGTGAGGGACTAGCGGGTGTGGATACGCAGTATTTT
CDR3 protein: CASSEGLAGVDTQYF

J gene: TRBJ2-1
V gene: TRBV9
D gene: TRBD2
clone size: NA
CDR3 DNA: TGTGCCAGCAGCGTAGGGCTAGCGGGAAGCTACAATGAGCAGTTCTTC
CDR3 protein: CASSVGLAGSYNEQFF